This T cell receptor (beta chain) was retrieved from a study of Tregs in tolerant kidney transplant recipients. Findings and limits, study-wide: This study did not directly address biological reproducibility. The most relevant donor-specific Treg TCRbeta repertoire apparently came from expansion with activated donor B cells.

This CDR3 region has 14 residues. Germline V gene data show CDR1 as SGHVS and CDR2 as FQNEAQ. The V end was cut by 3 bases, the J end by 2 bases, with 11 bases between. Details on this clone: Antigen specificity is unknown.

TCRdb's table, derived via immunoSEQ multiplex PCR, lists solely in-frame clones and lacks some. The sample holds roughly 250,000 clones; approximately 83% are singletons and the top ten take over 0.5%. CD4+CD25+CD127- Tregs, CD4+CD25- non-Tregs, CD4 and CD8 cells were sorted. V gene TRBV7-8 combines with J gene TRBJ2-7, with D unclear. The receptor's source is a human donor in good health. What was sequenced was CD4+ T cells from blood. The CDR3 is CASSFQRQTYEQYF. The CDR3 region has the DNA TGTGCCAGCAGCTTCCAGCGTCAAACCTACGAGCAGTACTTC.